The 6 T cell receptor beta chains below all came from one sample that was sequenced in a study of blood T cells in healthy people across ages (dated by TCRdb to the mid-2010s). Receptor amplification or capture employed 5' RACE. The sample was run on an Illumina HiSeq 2500. A second roughly 6 to 11 cycle PCR used a sample-barcoded 5' primer and a J-beta primer mix. In TCRdb, the public reads were trimmed at Q25 with fastp and aligned with MiXCR, with productive beta chains retained. A single entry per CDR3 protein holds the most common genes and DNA from its merged rows. The sample data list 780,000 or so distinct CDR3 sequences, and 20% to 30% of these were observed just once. The top ten clonotypes cover more than 3% of the sample. This same sample was also taken into another study, of T cells of mothers and their children.

Sequenced: blood. These receptors were taken from a boy aged 10-17 years in good health.

There are a few counts of this clonotype. The J gene is TRBJ2-1, the V gene TRBV7-9; 8 nucleotides agree with TRBD2. This CDR3 contains 17 residues. Germline trimming cut 4 bases from V and 2 bases from J; bases unmatched to any gene: 10. The germline CDR1 and CDR2 sequences are SEHNR and FQNEAQ (reference sequence). The CDR3 sequence: CASSSGGASVPYNEQFF. The CDR3 nucleotides read TGTGCCAGCAGCTCCGGGGGGGCTAGCGTCCCCTACAATGAGCAGTTCTTC. Complete variable domain (other parts from reference TRBV7-9 and TRBJ2-1): DTGVSQNPRHKITKRGQNVTFRCDPISEHNRLYWYRQTLGQGPEFLTYFQNEAQLEKSRLLSDRFSAERPKGSFSTLEIQRTEQGDSAMYLCASSSGGASVPYNEQFFGPGTRLTVL.

This clonotype was detected a few times. The rearrangement links TRBV7-2 to TRBJ2-7; 13 bases match TRBD2. Germline assignment: CDR1 SGHTA and CDR2 FQGNSA. Germline trimming cut 5 bases from V and 2 bases from J; bases unmatched to any gene: 12. The CDR3 has 18 residues. Here the CDR3 reads CASSLVGLAGRKTYEQYF. Written as DNA, the CDR3 is TGTGCCAGCAGCCTCGTGGGACTAGCGGGAAGAAAAACCTACGAGCAGTACTTC.

V and J are TRBV4-3 and TRBJ2-1; the D gene could be TRBD1 or TRBD2 (5 bases each). CDR1 and CDR2 (germline): LGHNA, YSLEER. This CDR3 contains 16 residues. V was clipped by 0 bases and J by 6 bases, with 15 bases between them. CDR3 nucleotide sequence: TGCGCCAGCAGCCAAGATCTCTGGGCAGGGAGCAATGAGCAGTTCTTC. Translation: CASSQDLWAGSNEQFF.

This chain joins TRBV9 and TRBJ1-6, with no clear D. The CDR3 spans 17 residues. V gave up 3 bases and J gave up 0 bases, with 13 bases separating them. Germline lookup yields CDR1 SGDLS and CDR2 YYNGEE. The CDR3 DNA is TGTGCCAGCAGCGCGGAGCCGGGATTCTCCTATAATTCACCCCTCCACTTT. Its translation is CASSAEPGFSYNSPLHF.

This chain links TRBV29-1 with TRBJ2-1; D call uncertain. The germline V gene has CDR1 SQVTM and CDR2 ANQGSEA. Between the trimmed V and J ends, which lost 1 base and 8 bases, there was a span of 6 bases. The CDR3 sequence is 11 residues long. CDR3 residues: CSVEGIDEQFF. CDR3 bases: TGCAGCGTTGAAGGTATAGATGAGCAGTTCTTC.

This clonotype has a handful of counts. The chain uses TRBV4-3 and TRBJ2-7; 7 bases agree with TRBD2. The J call may be faulty, since TRBJ2-1 better matches the DNA end. Germline loops: CDR1 LGHNA, CDR2 YSLEER. This CDR3 has 13 amino acids. The CDR3 sequence is CASSQGGGYEQFF. The CDR3 DNA follows: TGCGCCAGCAGCCAAGGCGGGGGATATGAGCAGTTCTTC.